These T cell receptor beta chains were read from a single sample in a study of cytomegalovirus exposure and HLA in healthy donors. TCRdb keeps only in-frame clones here, not all; method: immunoSEQ multiplex PCR. The sample comprises fewer than 100,000 clones, about 78% of which are singletons, and roughly 4.3% rests with the top ten. The specimen was PBMCs. These receptor sequences come from a woman aged 40 to 50 in good health and CMV-seropositive. Both conserved end residues are part of each CDR3. A D gene is named only where the DNA matches it firmly. Clone size is not always given. Where it is, it says once, few, many or a class for expanded clones.

j_call d_call clone_size v_call cdr3_nt cdr3_aa
TRBJ2-4 TRBD1 NA TRBV5-8 TGTGCCAGCAGCCCAAAGACAGGGGGCTTCTCCAAAAACATTCAGTACTTC CASSPKTGGFSKNIQYF
TRBJ2-7 TRBD2 NA TRBV25-1 TGTGCCAGCAGTGACCCCTATAGCGGGCACTCCTACGAGCAGTACTTC CASSDPYSGHSYEQYF
TRBJ2-7 TRBD2 NA TRBV27 TGTGCCAGCAGTTTATTTGGATCCGGGACTAGCGGCGAGCAGTACTTC CASSLFGSGTSGEQYF
TRBJ2-7 TRBD2 few TRBV10-3 TGTGCCACCATGACTAGCGGGAGCTACGAGCAGTACTTC CATMTSGSYEQYF
TRBJ1-1 TRBD1 NA TRBV10-3 TGTGCCACTAACTCCGGGGACAGCACTGAAGCTTTCTTT CATNSGDSTEAFF
TRBJ2-5 TRBD2 NA TRBV10-2 TGCGCCAGCAGTAAACTAGCGGGGGAAACCCAGTACTTC CASSKLAGETQYF
TRBJ2-7 NA NA TRBV27 TGTGCCAGCAGTCCCGGACAGACCTACGAGCAGTACTTC CASSPGQTYEQYF
TRBJ2-3 TRBD1 NA TRBV18 TGTGCCAGCTCAGGACAGGGCTTTGATACGCAGTATTTT CASSGQGFDTQYF
TRBJ2-3 TRBD2 NA TRBV9 TGTGCCAGCAGCTCCGGGACTAGCGGGAAGGGCGGGTTGGATACGCAGTATTTT CASSSGTSGKGGLDTQYF
TRBJ2-1 TRBD2 NA TRBV7-7 TGTGCTAGCAGCCCGATAGCGGGCCCATACAATGAGCAGTTCTTC CASSPIAGPYNEQFF
TRBJ1-1 NA few TRBV10-3 TGTGCCATCAGAGGACACCAGAACACTGAAGCTTTCTTT CAIRGHQNTEAFF
TRBJ2-3 NA NA TRBV4-1 TGCGCCAGCAGCCTGAGGGCGGGCCCTAGCACAGATACGCAGTATTTT CASSLRAGPSTDTQYF
TRBJ2-1 TRBD2 once TRBV6-1 TGTGCCAGTTTAGGACTAGCGGGACGGGATGAGCAGTTCTTC CASLGLAGRDEQFF
TRBJ2-7 TRBD2 NA TRBV28 TGTGCCAGCACCCCACCTGGGTCTAGCGGGTATTACGAGCAGTACTTC CASTPPGSSGYYEQYF
TRBJ2-2 TRBD1 NA TRBV10-3 TGTGCCATCAGTGGTCCGGGACAGGGAATGACCGGGGAGCTGTTTTTT CAISGPGQGMTGELFF
TRBJ1-4 NA NA TRBV19 TGTGCCAGTAAGGTCGGGGGTTGGAGTGATGAAAAACTGTTTTTT CASKVGGWSDEKLFF